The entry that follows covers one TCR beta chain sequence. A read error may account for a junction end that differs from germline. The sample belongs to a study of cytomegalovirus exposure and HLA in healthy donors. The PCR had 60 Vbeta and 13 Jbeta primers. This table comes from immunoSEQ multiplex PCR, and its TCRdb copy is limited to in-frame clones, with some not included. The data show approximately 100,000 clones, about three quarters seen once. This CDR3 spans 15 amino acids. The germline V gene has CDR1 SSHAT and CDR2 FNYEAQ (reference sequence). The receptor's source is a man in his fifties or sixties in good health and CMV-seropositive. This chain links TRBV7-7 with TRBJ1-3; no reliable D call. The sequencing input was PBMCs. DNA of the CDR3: TGTGCTAGCAGCCCGACTCGCGAACCTGGAAACACCATATATTTT. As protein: CASSPTREPGNTIYF.